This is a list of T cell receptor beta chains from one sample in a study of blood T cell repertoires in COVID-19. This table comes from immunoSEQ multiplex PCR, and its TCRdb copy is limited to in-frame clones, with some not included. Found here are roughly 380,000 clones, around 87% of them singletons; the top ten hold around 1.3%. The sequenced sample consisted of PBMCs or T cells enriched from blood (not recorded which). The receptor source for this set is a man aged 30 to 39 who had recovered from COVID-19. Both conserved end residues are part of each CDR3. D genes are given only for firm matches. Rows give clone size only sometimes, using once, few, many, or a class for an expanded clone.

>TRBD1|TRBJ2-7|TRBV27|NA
TGTGCCAGCAGTTGGGACAGGACCGATTACGAGCAGTACTTC
CASSWDRTDYEQYF
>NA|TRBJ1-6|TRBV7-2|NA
TGTGCCAGCAGCCCCTTCGGTGATAATTCACCCCTCCACTTT
CASSPFGDNSPLHF
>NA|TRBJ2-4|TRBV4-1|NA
TGCGCCAGCAGCCAACCAGGGTCGAACTTAAACATTCAGTACTTC
CASSQPGSNLNIQYF
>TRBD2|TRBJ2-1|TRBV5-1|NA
TGCGCCAGCACCCCGGGGGGGCAGTACAATGAGCAGTTCTTC
CASTPGGQYNEQFF
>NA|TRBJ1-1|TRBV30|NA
TGTGCCTGGAGCGCTAGCACTGAAGCTTTCTTT
CAWSASTEAFF
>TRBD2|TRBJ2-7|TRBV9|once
TGTGCCAGCAGCTCAGGGGTGATAGCGGGGGCCGAGCAGTACTTC
CASSSGVIAGAEQYF
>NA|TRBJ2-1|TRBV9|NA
TGTGCCAGCAGCGTAGGTGGGGGCACCAACAATGAGCAGTTCTTC
CASSVGGGTNNEQFF
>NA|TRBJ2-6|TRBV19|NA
TGTGCCAGTAGTGCGAGCTCTGGGGCCAACGTCCTGACTTTC
CASSASSGANVLTF
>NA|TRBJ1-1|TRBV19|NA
TGTGCCAGTAGTGTGACGACAGCGAACACTGAAGCTTTCTTT
CASSVTTANTEAFF
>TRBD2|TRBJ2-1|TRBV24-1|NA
TGTGCCACCAGTGCAACGGCTAGCGGGGGATATGAGCAGTTCTTC
CATSATASGGYEQFF
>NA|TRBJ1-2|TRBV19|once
TGTGCCAGTAGTACCGGACAGACCCGAGGGGGATATGGCTACACCTTC
CASSTGQTRGGYGYTF
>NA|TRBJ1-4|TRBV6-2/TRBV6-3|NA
TGTGCCAGCAGTCATCCCAGGGCGGCTAATGAAAAACTGTTTTTT
CASSHPRAANEKLFF
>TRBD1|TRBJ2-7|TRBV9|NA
TGTGCCAGCAGCCCGGGACAGGGAACCTACGAGCAGTACTTC
CASSPGQGTYEQYF
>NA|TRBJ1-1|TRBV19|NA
TGTGCCAGTATCCCAAGCGGGGACACTGAAGCTTTCTTT
CASIPSGDTEAFF
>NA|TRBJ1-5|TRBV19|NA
TGTGCCAGCAGGGTGAACAATCAGCCCCAGCATTTT
CASRVNNQPQHF
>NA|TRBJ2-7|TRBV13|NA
TGTGCCAGCAGCTTAGTTCAGGCAGGGGCGAAGAACTACGAGCAGTACTTC
CASSLVQAGAKNYEQYF
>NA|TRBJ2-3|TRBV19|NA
TGTGCCAGTAGGGGGACTGGAACAGATACGCAGTATTTT
CASRGTGTDTQYF
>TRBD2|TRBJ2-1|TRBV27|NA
TGTGCCAGCAGTTTATTCCCCCCATCTAGCGGGGGAACCTACAATGAGCAGTTCTTC
CASSLFPPSSGGTYNEQFF
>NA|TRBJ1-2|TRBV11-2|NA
TGTGCCAGCAGCTTAGTATCAGGGATCTATGGCTACACCTTC
CASSLVSGIYGYTF
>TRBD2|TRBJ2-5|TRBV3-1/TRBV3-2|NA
TGTGCCAGCAGCTCGACTAGCGGGGGGGCGGGAGAGACCCAGTACTTC
CASSSTSGGAGETQYF
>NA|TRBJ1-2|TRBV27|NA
TGTGCCAGCAGTTTAGACTGGACAGAAGTCTATGGCTACACCTTC
CASSLDWTEVYGYTF
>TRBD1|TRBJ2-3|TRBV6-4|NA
TGTGCCAGCAGTGGAGGGACAGGGTCCACAGATACGCAGTATTTT
CASSGGTGSTDTQYF
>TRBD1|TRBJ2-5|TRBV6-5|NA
TGTGCCAGCAGTCCTCCCGGGACAGGGGGCGAGACCCAGTACTTC
CASSPPGTGGETQYF
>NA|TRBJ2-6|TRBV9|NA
TGTGCCAGCAGCTCCCGACAGACCCACTCTGGGGCCAACGTCCTGACTTTC
CASSSRQTHSGANVLTF
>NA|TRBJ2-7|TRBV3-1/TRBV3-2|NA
TGTGCCAGCAGCCAAGGGAGGGAAAAGTACTTC
CASSQGREKYF
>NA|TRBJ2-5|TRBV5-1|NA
TGCGCCAGCAGCTTGGCCAGGGGCGGGGGTACCCAAGAGACCCAGTACTTC
CASSLARGGGTQETQYF
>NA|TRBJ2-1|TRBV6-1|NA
TGTGCCAGCAGTGATAGGGGATCCTACAATGAGCAGTTCTTC
CASSDRGSYNEQFF
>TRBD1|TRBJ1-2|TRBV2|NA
TGTGCCAGCAGTGAAAGTCAGGGGGCCTACTATGGCTACACCTTC
CASSESQGAYYGYTF
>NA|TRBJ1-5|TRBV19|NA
TGTGCCAGTAGGAAAAGGGACTCTCCAAGCAATCAGCCCCAGCATTTT
CASRKRDSPSNQPQHF
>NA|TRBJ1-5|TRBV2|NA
TGTGCCACCCAACAGGGCTCAAATCAGCCCCAGCATTTT
CATQQGSNQPQHF
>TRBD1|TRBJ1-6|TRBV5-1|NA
TGCGCCAGCAGCTTGTCGACAGGGGAAAATTCACCCCTCCACTTT
CASSLSTGENSPLHF
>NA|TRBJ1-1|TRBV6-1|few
TGTGCCAGCAGTGGCGGTGGCCGGACATCTCCGAACACTGAAGCTTTCTTT
CASSGGGRTSPNTEAFF
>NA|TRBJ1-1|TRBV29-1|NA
TGCAGCGTTGGTTACCAAACAGTTAACACTGAAGCTTTCTTT
CSVGYQTVNTEAFF